One sample yielded the 29 T cell receptor beta chains listed below, sequenced in a study of cytomegalovirus exposure and HLA in healthy donors. This PCR relied on a set of 60 Vbeta primers and 13 Jbeta primers. This table comes from immunoSEQ multiplex PCR, and its TCRdb copy is limited to in-frame clones, with some not included. Of 85,000 to 120,000 clones listed, about 74% were seen once; the top ten hold roughly 8.9%. Sample: PBMCs. Every receptor here comes from a male donor in good health and CMV-seropositive.

This clone was seen a handful of times. The chain employs TRBV4-2 and TRBJ1-3; 7 positions agree with TRBD1. Germline assignment: CDR1 LGHNA and CDR2 YNFKEQ. The CDR3 sequence is 17 residues long. V trimming: 4 bases; J trimming: 0 bases; junction bases outside the gene matches: 9. DNA of the CDR3: TGTGCCAGCAGCCTCCGGACAGGTTTTAGCTCTGGAAACACCATATATTTT. Its translation is CASSLRTGFSSGNTIYF.

CDR3 sequence (DNA): TGCGCCAGCAGCTTGGCTTTTGAGGCCGGGGAGCTGTTTTTT. This translates into CASSLAFEAGELFF. The rearrangement links TRBV5-1 to TRBJ2-2, with D unresolved. CDR3 length: 14 residues. Per the germline V gene, CDR1 is SGHRS and CDR2 is YFSETQ. Deletions cut 0 bases from V and 6 bases from J, with 9 bases between.

The chain combines TRBV9 with TRBJ1-3; D is ambiguous. The CDR3 runs 16 residues. Between the trimmed V and J ends, which lost 0 bases and 4 bases, there was a span of 14 bases. The germline V gene encodes CDR1 SGDLS and CDR2 YYNGEE. DNA of the CDR3: TGTGCCAGCAGCGTAGGTACATCGGCGGGCGGAAACACCATATATTTT. Its protein product is CASSVGTSAGGNTIYF.

The chain carries TRBV9 and TRBJ2-3, with 9 bases identical to TRBD2. Looked up from germline, CDR1 is SGDLS and CDR2 is YYNGEE. With V trimmed by 4 bases and J by 2 bases, 5 bases remained unmatched. CDR3 size: 15 residues. CDR3 sequence reads: CASSPRTSVTDTQYF. The CDR3 coding sequence is TGTGCCAGCAGCCCCCGGACTAGCGTCACAGATACGCAGTATTTT.

The chain couples TRBV9 to TRBJ1-6, with D perhaps matching TRBD1 (5 bases). Germline CDR1 is SGDLS and CDR2 is YYNGEE. This CDR3 is built from 15 residues. V was clipped by 4 bases and J by 7 bases, with 15 bases between them. CDR3 in DNA: TGTGCCAGCAGCCTCCTGGGGGGTGGGAATTCACCCCTCCACTTT. Its translation is CASSLLGGGNSPLHF. The complete variable domain, with remaining parts taken from reference TRBV9 and TRBJ1-6, reads DSGVTQTPKHLITATGQRVTLRCSPRSGDLSVYWYQQSLDQGLQFLIQYYNGEERAKGNILERFSAQQFPDLHSELNLSSLELGDSALYFCASSLLGGGNSPLHFGNGTRLTVT.

This chain joins TRBV18 and TRBJ2-1; no clear D gene. Germline CDR1 reads KGHSH; CDR2 reads LQKENI. This CDR3 comprises 13 residues. The V gene lost 0 bases and the J gene lost 8 bases, with 8 bases spanning the gap. CDR3 region: CASSPPTLYEQFF. In nucleotides, the CDR3 is TGTGCCAGCTCACCACCTACTCTCTATGAGCAGTTCTTC. Full variable domain (rest looked up from reference TRBV18 and TRBJ2-1): NAGVMQNPRHLVRRRGQEARLRCSPMKGHSHVYWYRQLPEEGLKFMVYLQKENIIDESGMPKERFSAEFPKEGPSILRIQQVVRGDSAAYFCASSPPTLYEQFFGPGTRLTVL.

The chain is built from TRBV2 and TRBJ2-1, with TRBD2 identical over 7 bases. Per germline, CDR1 SNHLY and CDR2 FYNNEI. V gave up 6 bases and J gave up 5 bases; unmatched junction bases: 4. The CDR3 runs 13 residues. The CDR3, as DNA: TGTGCCAGCAGCCGGGACTATCACAATGAGCAGTTCTTC. It encodes CASSRDYHNEQFF.

This chain links TRBV18 with TRBJ1-2, with D possibly being TRBD1 (6 bases). Germline CDR1 and CDR2: KGHSH and LQKENI. Between the trimmed V and J ends, which lost 3 bases and 7 bases, there was a span of 18 bases. The CDR3 length is 15 residues. CDR3 protein: CASSPAPGDGGGYTF. In DNA, the CDR3 is TGTGCCAGCTCACCGGCCCCAGGGGATGGGGGTGGCTACACCTTC.

This chain uses TRBV5-1 with TRBJ2-7; 13 bases align to TRBD2. This CDR3 region has 16 residues. CDR1 is SGHRS and CDR2 is YFSETQ in the germline V gene. The trim removed 4 bases at V and 2 bases at J, leaving 6 bases unmatched. CDR3 residues: CASSISLAGGPYEQYF. The CDR3 nucleotides read TGCGCCAGCAGCATCTCACTAGCGGGAGGGCCCTACGAGCAGTACTTC.

CDR3 region: CASSPTSGRARINTQYF. The CDR3 coding sequence is TGTGCCAGCAGTCCGACTAGCGGGAGGGCCAGAATAAATACGCAGTATTTT. V usage is TRBV7-8 and J usage is TRBJ2-3, with 14 bases identical to TRBD2. The V gene's germline CDR1 is SGHVS and CDR2 FQNEAQ. With 6 bases clipped from V and 7 bases from J, the junction kept 12 bases outside the gene matches. CDR3 length: 17 amino acids.

Only one count was recorded for this clone. The CDR3 loop reads CASSLEAETYNEQFF. The CDR3 DNA reads as TGCGCCAGCAGCTTGGAGGCAGAGACTTACAATGAGCAGTTCTTC. The V and J genes are TRBV5-1 and TRBJ2-1; D not certain. The CDR3 totals 15 residues. Per germline, CDR1 SGHRS and CDR2 YFSETQ. Trimming pared 0 bases from V and 4 bases from J, leaving 11 bases between. Looking up the rest from reference TRBV5-1 and TRBJ2-1 gives the full variable domain: KAGVTQTPRYLIKTRGQQVTLSCSPISGHRSVSWYQQTPGQGLQFLFEYFSETQRNKGNFPGRFSGRQFSNSRSEMNVSTLELGDSALYLCASSLEAETYNEQFFGPGTRLTVL.

This clone was found a few times. The chain's CDR3 is CASSLRQALTDTQYF. The CDR3 DNA follows: TGTGCCAGCAGCTTAAGGCAGGCTCTCACAGATACGCAGTATTTT. V usage is TRBV7-9 and J usage is TRBJ2-3; D unresolved. V lost 2 bases, J lost 2 bases, and 11 bases lay in between. CDR1 is SEHNR, CDR2 FQNEAQ, per germline (reference sequence). The CDR3 is made up of 15 amino acids.

This chain links TRBV7-2 with TRBJ2-7; 7 bases match TRBD2. This CDR3 is built from 15 residues. V lost 4 bases and J lost 3; bases outside the gene matches: 9. Per the germline V gene, CDR1 is SGHTA and CDR2 is FQGNSA. The CDR3 DNA reads TGTGCCAGCAGCTCAGAGGGACTACCCGACTACGAGCAGTACTTC. Translating gives CASSSEGLPDYEQYF. Full variable domain (remainder filled in from reference TRBV7-2 and TRBJ2-7): GAGVSQSPSNKVTEKGKDVELRCDPISGHTALYWYRQSLGQGLEFLIYFQGNSAPDKSGLPSDRFSAERTGGSVSTLTIQRTQQEDSAVYLCASSSEGLPDYEQYFGPGTRLTVT.

This chain uses TRBV20-1 with TRBJ1-2; D unclear. The V and J ends lost 6 bases and 8 bases respectively, with 13 bases between them. Germline CDR1 and CDR2: DFQATT and SNEGSKA (reference sequence). This CDR3 contains 11 residues. The CDR3, as DNA: TGCAGTGCCCGAGGGAGCTGGGGCTACACCTTC. Translated, it gives CSARGSWGYTF.

The V and J genes are TRBV2 and TRBJ2-1; 8 bases are a match to TRBD2. V shed 5 bases and J 4 bases; nucleotides not matched to a gene: 4. CDR3 size: 14 residues. Germline CDR1 SNHLY, CDR2 FYNNEI. CDR3: CASSSSGPYNEQFF. CDR3 nucleotides: TGTGCCAGCAGTTCTAGCGGGCCTTACAATGAGCAGTTCTTC.

The chain uses TRBV4-1 and TRBJ1-5; 7 bases agree with TRBD1. Germline CDR1 reads MGHRA; CDR2 reads YSYEKL. V shed 2 bases and J 7 bases; nucleotides not matched to a gene: 5. This CDR3 comprises 14 residues. CDR3 bases: TGCGCCAGCAGCCAATACGACAGGGAGCAGCCCCAGCATTTT. Residues: CASSQYDREQPQHF.

The V call is TRBV28, the J call TRBJ2-1; TRBD2 matches 10 bases. The CDR3 is 16 residues long. V shed 3 bases, J shed 10 bases, and the junction held 12 bases outside the gene matches. CDR1 MDHEN and CDR2 SYDVKM come from the germline V gene. CDR3 DNA: TGTGCCAGCAGTTTTGCGGCAGCTAGCGGGAGAATGGAGCAGTTCTTC. Translated: CASSFAAASGRMEQFF.

The chain has TRBV9 and TRBJ2-3, with 9 bases fitting TRBD2. V dropped 3 bases and J dropped 4; count of bases not matched to a gene: 9. This CDR3 spans 16 amino acids. CDR1 is SGDLS and CDR2 is YYNGEE in the germline V gene. The CDR3 spells CASSARGTSPADTQYF. The DNA for the CDR3 is TGTGCCAGCAGCGCCCGAGGGACTAGCCCGGCAGATACGCAGTATTTT.

The CDR3 region has the DNA TGTGCCAGCAGCGGAAGAGGAATTAATCAGCCCCAGCATTTT. It translates to CASSGRGINQPQHF. V and J are TRBV9 and TRBJ1-5; no clear D gene. CDR3 length equals 14 residues. V lost 3 bases to trimming and J lost 4 bases, with 11 bases between them. Germline loops: CDR1 SGDLS, CDR2 YYNGEE.

The CDR3 protein is CSGGQGWTEAFF. CDR3 bases: TGCAGCGGAGGACAGGGCTGGACTGAAGCTTTCTTT. This rearrangement joins TRBV29-1 to TRBJ1-1; the match to TRBD1 covers 8 bases. The germline gives CDR1 SQVTM, CDR2 ANQGSEA. V was pared by 7 bases and J by 5 bases, with 6 bases of the junction left unmatched. The CDR3 covers 12 residues.

This clone has only a few counts. The chain has TRBV28 and TRBJ2-3; possibly TRBD2 for D (6 bases). V lost 6 bases and J 2 bases, leaving 12 bases between the germline ends. The germline gives CDR1 MDHEN, CDR2 SYDVKM. The CDR3 has 14 residues. CDR3 bases: TGTGCCAGCAGGAATAGCGGCGTCACAGATACGCAGTATTTT. This codes for CASRNSGVTDTQYF.

The rearrangement joins TRBV6-5 to TRBJ1-1; no firm D call. Germline V gene lookup returns CDR1 MNHEY and CDR2 SVGAGI. The CDR3 is 15 amino acids. V gave up 0 bases and J gave up 6 bases, with 14 bases separating them. The CDR3 region is CASSYSSAGPPEAFF. The CDR3 DNA reads TGTGCCAGCAGTTACTCGAGTGCGGGTCCCCCTGAAGCTTTCTTT.

This rearrangement joins TRBV7-3 to TRBJ2-1; 11 bases are a match to TRBD2. J gave up 2 bases and V 5 bases, and 2 bases lay outside the gene matches. This CDR3 comprises 15 residues. The germline V gene encodes CDR1 SGHTA and CDR2 FQGTGA. CDR3 sequence (DNA): TGTGCCAGCAGCCTAGCGGGAGGAACCTACAATGAGCAGTTCTTC. The encoded protein is CASSLAGGTYNEQFF.

V usage is TRBV29-1 and J usage is TRBJ1-1, with D hard to call. V lost 4 bases and J lost 1, with 13 bases in between. Germline V gene lookup returns CDR1 SQVTM and CDR2 ANQGSEA. This CDR3 has 14 amino acids. This CDR3 is CSVGRGAGNTEAFF. The DNA for the CDR3 is TGCAGCGTTGGTCGGGGTGCGGGGAACACTGAAGCTTTCTTT.

The chain joins TRBV10-3 to TRBJ2-7; TRBD2 aligns across 13 bases. CDR1 and CDR2 (germline): ENHRY, SYGVKD. The CDR3 extends over 14 amino acids. The trim removed 7 bases at V and 7 bases at J, leaving 7 bases unmatched. The DNA of the CDR3 is TGTGCCATCACCGGACTAGCGGGGGTAGGGGAGCAGTACTTC. Protein: CAITGLAGVGEQYF.

The chain recombines TRBV4-2 with TRBJ1-1, with D maybe TRBD1 (5 bases). The CDR3 consists of 16 residues. CDR1 and CDR2 (germline): LGHNA, YNFKEQ. V was pared by 4 bases and J by 1 base, with 16 bases between. The CDR3 sequence is CASSPRRGEGNTEAFF. For the CDR3, the DNA is TGTGCCAGCAGCCCTAGGCGGGGGGAGGGGAACACTGAAGCTTTCTTT.

This clone came up a few times. V is TRBV27 and J is TRBJ2-5, with TRBD2 matching over 12 bases. V lost 5 bases and J lost 5; bases outside the gene matches: 9. CDR1 and CDR2 (germline): MNHEY, SMNVEV (reference sequence). The CDR3 sequence is 16 residues long. The CDR3 sequence: CASSASSGRARETQYF. The CDR3 bases are TGTGCCAGCAGTGCGTCTAGCGGGAGGGCCCGGGAGACCCAGTACTTC.

The chain couples TRBV27 to TRBJ1-1; 7 bases align to TRBD1. The germline V gene has CDR1 MNHEY and CDR2 SMNVEV (reference sequence). J was trimmed by 8 bases and V by 4 bases; bases with no gene match: 13. This CDR3 is 15 amino acids long. DNA for the CDR3: TGTGCCAGCAGTTCTAGCGTATCGACAGGGACCGAAGCTTTCTTT. Amino acids: CASSSSVSTGTEAFF.

The chain recombines TRBV30 with TRBJ2-2, with TRBD2 identical over 7 bases. CDR1 is GTSNPN, CDR2 SVGIG, per germline (reference sequence). V was clipped by 3 bases and J by 8 bases; unmatched bases: 12. CDR3 length: 15 residues. CDR3 loop: CAWSGTTRGAGELFF. The CDR3 DNA reads as TGTGCCTGGAGCGGGACTACCCGCGGGGCGGGGGAGCTGTTTTTT. Complete variable domain (other parts from reference TRBV30 and TRBJ2-2): SQTIHQWPATLVQPVGSPLSLECTVEGTSNPNLYWYRQAAGRGLQLLFYSVGIGQISSEVPQNLSASRPQDRQFILSSKKLLLSDSGFYLCAWSGTTRGAGELFFGEGSRLTVL.